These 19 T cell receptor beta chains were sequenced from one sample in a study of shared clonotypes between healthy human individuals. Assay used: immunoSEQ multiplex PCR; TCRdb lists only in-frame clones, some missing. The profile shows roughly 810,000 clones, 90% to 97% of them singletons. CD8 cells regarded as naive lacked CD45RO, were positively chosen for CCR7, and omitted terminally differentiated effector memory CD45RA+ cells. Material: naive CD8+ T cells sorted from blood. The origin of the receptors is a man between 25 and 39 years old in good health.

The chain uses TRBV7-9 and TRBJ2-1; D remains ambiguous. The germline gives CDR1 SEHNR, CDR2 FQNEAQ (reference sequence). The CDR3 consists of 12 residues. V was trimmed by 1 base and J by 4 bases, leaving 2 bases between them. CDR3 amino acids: CASSLVYNEQFF. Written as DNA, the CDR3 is TGTGCCAGCAGCTTAGTGTACAATGAGCAGTTCTTC.

CDR3: CASRGPNTGELFF. The DNA for the CDR3 is TGTGCCAGCCGTGGCCCGAACACCGGGGAGCTGTTTTTT. This chain links TRBV7-9 with TRBJ2-2; D remains ambiguous. The germline CDR1 and CDR2 sequences are SEHNR and FQNEAQ (reference sequence). Trimming removed 8 bases from V and 0 bases from J, with 7 bases in between. The CDR3 extends over 13 amino acids.

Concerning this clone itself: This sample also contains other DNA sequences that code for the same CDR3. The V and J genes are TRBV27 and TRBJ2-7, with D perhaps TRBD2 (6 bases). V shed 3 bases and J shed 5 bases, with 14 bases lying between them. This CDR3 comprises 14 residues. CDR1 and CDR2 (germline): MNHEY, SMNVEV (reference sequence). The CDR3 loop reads CASSLLGGTDEQYF. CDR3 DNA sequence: TGTGCCAGCAGTTTGCTAGGCGGGACGGACGAGCAGTACTTC.

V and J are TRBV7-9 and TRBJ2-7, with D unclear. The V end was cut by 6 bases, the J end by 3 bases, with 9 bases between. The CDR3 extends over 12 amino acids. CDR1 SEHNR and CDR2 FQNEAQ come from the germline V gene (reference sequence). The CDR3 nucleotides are TGTGCCAGCAGACCGGACGGCTACGAGCAGTACTTC. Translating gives CASRPDGYEQYF.

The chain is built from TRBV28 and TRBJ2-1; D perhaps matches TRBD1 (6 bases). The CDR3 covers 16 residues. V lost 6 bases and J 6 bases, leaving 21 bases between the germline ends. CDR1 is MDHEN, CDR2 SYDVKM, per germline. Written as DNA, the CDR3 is TGTGCCAGCAGAACAACTACAGGGTTAGGGGTCAATGAGCAGTTCTTC. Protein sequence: CASRTTTGLGVNEQFF.

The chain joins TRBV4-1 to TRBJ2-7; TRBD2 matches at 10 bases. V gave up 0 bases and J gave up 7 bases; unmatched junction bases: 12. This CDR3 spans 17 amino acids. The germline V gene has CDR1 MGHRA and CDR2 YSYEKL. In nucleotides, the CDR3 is TGCGCCAGCAGCCAAGAAGGACTAGCGGAGATCCTGTTTGAGCAGTACTTC. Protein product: CASSQEGLAEILFEQYF.

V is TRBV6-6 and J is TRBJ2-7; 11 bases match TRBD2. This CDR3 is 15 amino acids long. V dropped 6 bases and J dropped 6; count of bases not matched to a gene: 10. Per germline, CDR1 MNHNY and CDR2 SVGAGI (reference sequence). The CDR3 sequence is CASSPTSGGRSEQYF. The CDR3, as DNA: TGTGCCAGCAGCCCAACTAGCGGGGGACGAAGCGAGCAGTACTTC.

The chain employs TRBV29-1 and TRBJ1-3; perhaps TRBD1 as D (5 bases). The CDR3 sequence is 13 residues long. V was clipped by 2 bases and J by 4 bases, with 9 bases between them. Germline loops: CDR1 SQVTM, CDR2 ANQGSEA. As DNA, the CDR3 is TGCAGCGTTGAATATAGGGACGGAAACACCATATATTTT. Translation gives CSVEYRDGNTIYF.

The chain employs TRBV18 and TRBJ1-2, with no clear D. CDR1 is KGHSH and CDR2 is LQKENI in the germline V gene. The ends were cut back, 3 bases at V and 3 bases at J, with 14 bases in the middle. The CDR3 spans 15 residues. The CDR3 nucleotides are TGTGCCAGCTCACCCCCCAGAGGCGGCTACTATGGCTACACCTTC. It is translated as CASSPPRGGYYGYTF. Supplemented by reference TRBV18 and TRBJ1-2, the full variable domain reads NAGVMQNPRHLVRRRGQEARLRCSPMKGHSHVYWYRQLPEEGLKFMVYLQKENIIDESGMPKERFSAEFPKEGPSILRIQQVVRGDSAAYFCASSPPRGGYYGYTFGSGTRLTVV.

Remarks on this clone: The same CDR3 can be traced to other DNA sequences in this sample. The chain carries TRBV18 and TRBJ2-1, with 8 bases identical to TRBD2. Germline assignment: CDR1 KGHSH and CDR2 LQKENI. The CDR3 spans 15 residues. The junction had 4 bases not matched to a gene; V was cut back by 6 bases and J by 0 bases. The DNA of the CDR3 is TGTGCCAGCTCGACTAGCGAGAGCTCCTACAATGAGCAGTTCTTC. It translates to CASSTSESSYNEQFF.

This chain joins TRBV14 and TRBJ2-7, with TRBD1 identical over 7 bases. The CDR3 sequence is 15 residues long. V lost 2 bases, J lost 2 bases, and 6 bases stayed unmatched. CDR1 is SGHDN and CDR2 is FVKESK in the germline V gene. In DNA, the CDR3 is TGTGCCAGCAGCCAAAATTCTCAGGGGGCCTACGAGCAGTACTTC. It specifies CASSQNSQGAYEQYF.

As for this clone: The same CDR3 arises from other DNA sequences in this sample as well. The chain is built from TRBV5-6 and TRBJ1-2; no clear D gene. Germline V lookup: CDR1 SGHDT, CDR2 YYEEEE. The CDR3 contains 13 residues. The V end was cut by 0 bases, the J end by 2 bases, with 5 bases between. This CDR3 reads CASSLGQNYGYTF. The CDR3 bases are TGTGCCAGCAGCTTGGGCCAAAACTATGGCTACACCTTC.

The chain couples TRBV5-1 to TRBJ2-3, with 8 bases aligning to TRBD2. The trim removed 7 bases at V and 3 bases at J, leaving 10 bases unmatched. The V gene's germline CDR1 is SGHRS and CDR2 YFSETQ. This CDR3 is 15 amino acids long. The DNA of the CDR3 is TGCGCCAGCGGTAGTGTTATAGCGGGAACAGATACGCAGTATTTT. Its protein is CASGSVIAGTDTQYF.

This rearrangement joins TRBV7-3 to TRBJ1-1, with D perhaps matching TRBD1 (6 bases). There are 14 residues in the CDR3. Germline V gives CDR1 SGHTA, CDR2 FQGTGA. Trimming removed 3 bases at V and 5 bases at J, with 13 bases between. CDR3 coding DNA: TGTGCCAGCAGCTTGGGGCAGGGGAGGACTGAAGCTTTCTTT. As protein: CASSLGQGRTEAFF.

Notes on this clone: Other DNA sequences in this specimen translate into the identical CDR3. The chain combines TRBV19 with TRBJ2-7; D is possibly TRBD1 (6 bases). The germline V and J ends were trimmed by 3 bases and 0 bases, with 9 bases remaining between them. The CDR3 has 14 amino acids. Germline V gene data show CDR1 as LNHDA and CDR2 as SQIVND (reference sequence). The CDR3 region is CASSITGSSYEQYF. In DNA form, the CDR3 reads TGTGCCAGTAGTATTACAGGGAGCTCCTACGAGCAGTACTTC.

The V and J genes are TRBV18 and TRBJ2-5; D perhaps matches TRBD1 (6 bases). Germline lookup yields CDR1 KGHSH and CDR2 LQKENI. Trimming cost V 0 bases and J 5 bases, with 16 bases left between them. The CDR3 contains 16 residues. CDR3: CASSPPTGAVGETQYF. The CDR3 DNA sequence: TGTGCCAGCTCACCACCGACAGGAGCCGTAGGGGAGACCCAGTACTTC.

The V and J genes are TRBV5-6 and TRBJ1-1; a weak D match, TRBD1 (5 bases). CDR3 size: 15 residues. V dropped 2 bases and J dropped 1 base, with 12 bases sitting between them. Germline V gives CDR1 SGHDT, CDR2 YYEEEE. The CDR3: CASSLSGTENTEAFF. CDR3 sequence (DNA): TGTGCCAGCAGCTTATCCGGGACCGAGAACACTGAAGCTTTCTTT.

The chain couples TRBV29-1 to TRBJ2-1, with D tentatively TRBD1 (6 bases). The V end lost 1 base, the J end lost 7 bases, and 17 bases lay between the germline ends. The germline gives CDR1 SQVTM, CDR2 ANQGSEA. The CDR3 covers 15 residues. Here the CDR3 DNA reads TGCAGCGTTGAAGGGACAGTGTCCCACGAGAATGAGCAGTTCTTC. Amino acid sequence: CSVEGTVSHENEQFF.

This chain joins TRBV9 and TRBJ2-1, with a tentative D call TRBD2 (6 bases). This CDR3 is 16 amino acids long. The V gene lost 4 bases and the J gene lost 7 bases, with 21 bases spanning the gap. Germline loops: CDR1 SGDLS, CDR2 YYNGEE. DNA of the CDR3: TGTGCCAGCAGCACCTTGGGGGGTCTTAAGGGGAATGAGCAGTTCTTC. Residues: CASSTLGGLKGNEQFF.